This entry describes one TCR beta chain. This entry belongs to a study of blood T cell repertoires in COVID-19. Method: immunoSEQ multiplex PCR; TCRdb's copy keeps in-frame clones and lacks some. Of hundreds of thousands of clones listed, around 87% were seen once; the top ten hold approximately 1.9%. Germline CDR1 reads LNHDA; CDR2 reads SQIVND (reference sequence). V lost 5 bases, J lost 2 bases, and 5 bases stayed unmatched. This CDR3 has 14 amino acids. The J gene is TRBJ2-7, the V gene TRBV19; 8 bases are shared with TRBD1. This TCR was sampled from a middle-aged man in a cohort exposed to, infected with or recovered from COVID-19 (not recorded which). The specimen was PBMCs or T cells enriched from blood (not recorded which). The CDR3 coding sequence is TGTGCCAGTAGTGTGGACAGGGAACCCTACGAGCAGTACTTC. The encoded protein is CASSVDREPYEQYF.